The entry below describes one TCR beta chain. Its antigen is unknown. This sample stems from a study of OX40 agonist ivuxolimab in advanced cancers. In the study overall: Patients in dose escalation had liver, melanoma, kidney or head and neck cancers.

The assay was immunoSEQ multiplex PCR, and TCRdb's table has in-frame clones only and misses some. The table includes tens of thousands of clones, around 93% detected once. Overall study findings and caveats: Certain nonresponders additionally had low normalized T-cell clonal expansion. Mean expanded clone counts were higher in CD8+ than CD4+ T cells.

Trimming stripped 2 bases from V and 6 bases from J, with 11 bases between. Germline CDR1 and CDR2: MNHEY and SVGAGI. The CDR3 is 14 residues long. The sequence came from an adult with an advanced solid tumor such as melanoma, head and neck, liver or kidney cancer. The sequencing used CD4+ or CD8+ T cells sorted from blood, collected in a trial of the OX40 agonist ivuxolimab. V is TRBV6-5 and J is TRBJ2-1; TRBD2 might be the D (7 bases). CDR3 sequence: CASSYRGGFNEQFF. The CDR3 nucleotides read TGTGCCAGCAGTTACAGGGGGGGTTTCAATGAGCAGTTCTTC.